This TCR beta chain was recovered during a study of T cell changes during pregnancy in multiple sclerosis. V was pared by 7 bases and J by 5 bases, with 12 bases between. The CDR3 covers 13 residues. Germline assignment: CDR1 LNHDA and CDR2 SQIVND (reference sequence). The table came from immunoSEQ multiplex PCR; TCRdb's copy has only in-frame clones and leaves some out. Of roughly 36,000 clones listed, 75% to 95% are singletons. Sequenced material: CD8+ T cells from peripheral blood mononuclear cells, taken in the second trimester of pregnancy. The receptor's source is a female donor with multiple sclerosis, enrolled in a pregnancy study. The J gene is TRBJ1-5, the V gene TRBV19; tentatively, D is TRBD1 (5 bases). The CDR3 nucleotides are TGTGCCAGTAAAGGAGGGGCCTATCAGCCCCAGCATTTT. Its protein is CASKGGAYQPQHF.